This T cell receptor (beta chain) was observed in a study of blood T cell repertoires in COVID-19 (dated by TCRdb to 2019 to 2021). Turning to the overall study: Samples covering the acute and convalescent phases of COVID-19 were provided by collaborators in the United States, Italy and Spain. The dataset comprised deeply sampled blood TCRbeta repertoires from subjects exposed to, actively infected with, or recovered from COVID-19. Samples came from the ongoing ImmuneRACE study (first 160 participants) plus 1,254 subjects from 6 global collaborators. The sample metadata nearly always contained a de-identified subject ID, COVID-19 status, age in years and sex. The repertoires were released in a freely available public database intended as a resource for research on the immune response to SARS-CoV-2. Where HLA class I and class II types were available, the types were taken from metadata supplied by the sample provider, not from assay-based typing. The prospective study material was composed of cDNA or gDNA derived from T cells, B-cell-depleted T cells, or PBMCs.

The collaborating institutions used their own protocols to collect whole blood in K2EDTA tubes. For TCRbeta analysis, collaborator samples were shipped as frozen whole blood, as isolated PBMCs, or as DNA extracted from either sample type. A word on this clone: Its target antigen remains unknown. Per-nucleotide qualities are absent, and no much larger clonotype sits a single base away.

TCRbeta CDR3 regions were amplified from genomic DNA using the immunoSEQ Assay, a bias-controlled multiplex PCR. Under the source paper's analysis protocol: The number of nucleated cells in each sample was estimated by amplification of reference gene primers within the assay. To quantify the absolute abundance of each unique TCRbeta CDR3 rearrangement, sequence reads were collapsed and filtered. For each sample, productive Simpson clonality was calculated as the square root of Simpson's diversity index across productive rearrangements. Imported from immuneACCESS, the table was reduced by TCRdb to in-frame sequences with V and J called. These copies leave out some clones; in studies compared against another copy, an unresolved V gene accounts for under half, and the cause of the remainder is not known. The V and J calls and clone size were taken over from that table, and D and trimming were inferred from the DNA. The sample includes about 130,000 clones, with about four fifths observed a single time. About 11% of the sample belongs to the ten largest clones.

General conclusions and limits of the study: Clinical and demographic metadata were provided uncurated, with the amount varying by source and participant.

Sample: peripheral blood. The origin of this receptor is a man aged 55 to 70 with acute or convalescent COVID-19.

The DNA sequence is given as TGTGCCAGCAGCTTAGCGAGCGGGGAGACCCAGTACTTC. Translated, it gives CASSLASGETQYF. Recombination linked TRBV5-4 to TRBJ2-5; TRBD2 might be the D gene, on 6 matching bases. Including cysteine and phenylalanine, the CDR3 has 13 amino acids. This entry keeps only the CDR3 DNA: 39 bases, framed from base 1. The CDR1 and CDR2 encoded by the germline V gene (reference sequence) are SGHNT and YYREEE. Trimming removed 2 bases from V and 5 bases from J, leaving 10 bases between the germline ends.